This T cell receptor (beta chain) was sequenced in a study of OX40 agonist ivuxolimab in advanced cancers. Study outcomes and limitations: The specificity for antigen of the expanded peripheral T cells was not determined.

A word on this clone: Antigen unknown.

Libraries were prepared by immunoSEQ multiplex PCR; TCRdb keeps only in-frame clonotypes and omits some of them. The sample records over 60,000 clones, around 94% being singletons. The sequence was obtained from an adult with an advanced solid tumor such as melanoma, head and neck, liver or kidney cancer. The material was CD4+ or CD8+ T cells sorted from blood, obtained in a trial of the OX40 agonist ivuxolimab.

The CDR3 loop is CASSQDGVTGDQPQHF. DNA of the CDR3: TGTGCCAGCAGCCAAGATGGTGTTACAGGGGACCAGCCCCAGCATTTT. This rearrangement joins TRBV4-2 to TRBJ1-5, with 7 bases matching TRBD1. Looked up from germline, CDR1 is LGHNA and CDR2 is YNFKEQ. The junction had 9 bases not matched to a gene; V was cut back by 0 bases and J by 7 bases. This CDR3 comprises 16 residues.